This TCR beta chain comes out of a study of OX40 agonist ivuxolimab in advanced cancers. Study-level points and caveats: Individuals who were partial responders at 0.1-3.0 mg/kg had clonal expansion that ranked among the lowest.

This clone turned up a few times. Its antigen is not known. The repertoire was sequenced with immunoSEQ multiplex PCR; TCRdb's copy has only in-frame clones and lacks some. The table lists about 21,000 clones, around 90% of them singletons. V dropped 5 bases and J dropped 4 bases, with 12 bases sitting between them. Germline-derived CDR1 and CDR2 are SQVTM and ANQGSEA. CDR3 length: 14 amino acids. The source of this sequence is an adult with an advanced solid tumor such as melanoma, head and neck, liver or kidney cancer. The chain joins TRBV29-1 to TRBJ2-6; D might be TRBD1 (6 bases). The sequences come from CD4+ or CD8+ T cells sorted from blood, collected in a trial of the OX40 agonist ivuxolimab. The CDR3 region has the DNA TGCAGCGTTCGTCCAGGGGAGGGGGCCAACGTCCTGACTTTC. Protein product: CSVRPGEGANVLTF. Complete variable domain (other parts from reference TRBV29-1 and TRBJ2-6): SAVISQKPSRDICQRGTSLTIQCQVDSQVTMMFWYRQQPGQSLTLIATANQGSEATYESGFVIDKFPISRPNLTFSTLTVSNMSPEDSSIYLCSVRPGEGANVLTFGAGSRLTVL.